Sequencing of this T cell receptor beta chain was carried out in a study of T cells in Graves' hyperthyroidism and ophthalmopathy. Study-level information: The initial diagnosis was the point when peripheral blood was collected, ahead of any treatment.

This clonotype has ten or more counts. The authors took PBMCs from over 8.5 ml fresh peripheral blood. Regions amplified from RNA transcripts were the TCR beta CDR3 regions. First-round RT-PCR with HTBI primers amplified the TCR CDR3 region. TCRdb analysed the multiplex PCR reads with MiXCR anew, one entry per CDR3 protein. The repertoire holds roughly 380,000 distinct CDR3 sequences, with over 15% as singletons. V lost 6 bases to trimming and J lost 4 bases; unmatched junction nucleotides: 12. Germline V gene lookup returns CDR1 SNHLY and CDR2 FYNNEI. The CDR3 extends over 16 amino acids. The specimen was blood. The sequence was collected from a woman aged 40 to 50 with Graves' ophthalmopathy. V gene TRBV2 combines with J gene TRBJ1-1, with 9 positions matching TRBD1. The CDR3 loop is CASSRTGTGRFTEAFF. The DNA for the CDR3 is TGTGCCAGCAGCCGAACCGGGACAGGGAGGTTCACTGAAGCTTTCTTT.